This T cell receptor (beta chain) stems from a study of T cell responses to AZD1222 COVID-19 vaccine. Whole-study results and caveats: Clonal diversity may have been underestimated, and the donors were mostly white British, with more females than males.

The data were produced by immunoSEQ multiplex PCR, yet TCRdb's version contains in-frame clones alone and is incomplete. The table records more than 85,000 clones, roughly 92% of them present only once. Regarding this clone: Antigen unknown.

The TCR was taken from an adult who received the AZD1222 COVID-19 vaccine. Source: peripheral blood, taken 28 days after the second AZD1222 dose.

In DNA, the CDR3 is TGTGCCAGCAGTTTTGCCCTCTCCCAAGAGCAGTACTTC. This gives the protein CASSFALSQEQYF. The chain couples TRBV12-3 or TRBV12-4 to TRBJ2-7; D is unresolved. Trimming removed 3 bases from V and 7 bases from J, with 13 bases in between. This CDR3 region has 13 residues.